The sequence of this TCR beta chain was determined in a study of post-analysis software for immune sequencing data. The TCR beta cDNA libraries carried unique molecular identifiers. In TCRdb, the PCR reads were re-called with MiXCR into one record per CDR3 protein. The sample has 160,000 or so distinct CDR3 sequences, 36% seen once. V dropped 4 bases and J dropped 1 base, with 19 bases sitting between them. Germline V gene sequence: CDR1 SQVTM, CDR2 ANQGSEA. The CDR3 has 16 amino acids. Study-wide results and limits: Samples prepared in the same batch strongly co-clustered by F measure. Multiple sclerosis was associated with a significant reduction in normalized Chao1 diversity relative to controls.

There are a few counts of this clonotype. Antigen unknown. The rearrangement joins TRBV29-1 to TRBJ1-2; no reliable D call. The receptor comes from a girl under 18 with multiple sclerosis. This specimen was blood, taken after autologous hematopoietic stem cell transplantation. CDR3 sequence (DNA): TGCAGCGTTGCCCCTGCCCCTACTTCCTTTAACTATGGCTACACCTTC. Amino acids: CSVAPAPTSFNYGYTF.